The rows below give T cell receptor beta chains drawn from one sample of a study of blood T cell repertoires in COVID-19. Generated by immunoSEQ multiplex PCR, the TCRdb table keeps only in-frame clones and is missing some. The table lists approximately 110,000 clones, 92% of them singletons. Sequenced sample: peripheral blood. Receptors were obtained from a man aged 50-59 years with COVID-19, enrolled during active disease. Both conserved end residues are part of each CDR3. The D gene is left open where the match is weak. Part of the rows lack a size; the others show once, few, many or a class for expanded clones.

>NA|TRBJ1-5|TRBV6-5|once
TGTGCCAGCAGTACAGACCGGGACAAAGATCAGCCCCAGCATTTT
CASSTDRDKDQPQHF
>NA|TRBJ2-7|TRBV11-2|NA
TGTGCCAGCAGCGGAGCGGGCGGGGGCCTCTACGAGCAGTACTTC
CASSGAGGGLYEQYF
>TRBD2|TRBJ2-1|TRBV11-2|NA
TGTGCCAGCAGCTTAGATCGGGGGACTAACAATGAGCAGTTCTTC
CASSLDRGTNNEQFF
>TRBD1|TRBJ2-1|TRBV7-2|NA
TGTGCCAGCAGCCCCGGGACAGGGATCGGCAATGAGCAGTTCTTC
CASSPGTGIGNEQFF
>NA|TRBJ2-5|TRBV24-1|NA
TGTGCCACCAGTGACCCTCAACAGGGTTGGGGGCAAGAGACCCAGTACTTC
CATSDPQQGWGQETQYF
>NA|TRBJ2-2|TRBV7-2|NA
TGTGCCAGCAGCTTAATCGGGAGCGGCACCGGGGAGCTGTTTTTT
CASSLIGSGTGELFF
>TRBD2|TRBJ2-4|TRBV2|NA
TGTGCCAGCAGTGAAATAAGCGGGGGAAACATTCAGTACTTC
CASSEISGGNIQYF
>NA|TRBJ2-3|TRBV28|once
TGTGCCAGCAGTTTTGGGCAGAGCACAGATACGCAGTATTTT
CASSFGQSTDTQYF
>TRBD2|TRBJ2-5|TRBV19|NA
TGTGCCAGTAGTACCCTAGCGGGAGTTGAGACCCAGTACTTC
CASSTLAGVETQYF
>TRBD1|TRBJ2-7|TRBV28|NA
TGTGCCAGCAGTTTAGAGGGACAGGGGGCCTACGAGCAGTACTTC
CASSLEGQGAYEQYF
>TRBD2|TRBJ2-5|TRBV9|NA
TGTGCCAGCAGCTCACTAGCGGGAGGGCCAGGAGAGACCCAGTACTTC
CASSSLAGGPGETQYF
>TRBD1|TRBJ2-5|TRBV5-1|few
TGCGCCAGCAGCTTGATGCGCGACAGGGGTCAAGAGACCCAGTACTTC
CASSLMRDRGQETQYF
>TRBD2|TRBJ2-2|TRBV7-9|NA
TGTGCCAGCAGCTTGGGAAGGACTAGCGTTCCCGGGGAGCTGTTTTTT
CASSLGRTSVPGELFF
>NA|TRBJ2-7|TRBV29-1|NA
TGCAGCGTTACACAAACGCTAGCCGGGAGTGCCGAGCAGTACTTC
CSVTQTLAGSAEQYF
>NA|TRBJ2-7|TRBV20-1|NA
TGCAGTGCTAGTGCCGGCAACGGGAGTCCCTACGAGCAGTACTTC
CSASAGNGSPYEQYF
>TRBD1|TRBJ1-6|TRBV7-2|NA
TGTGCCAGCAGCCCCGGGACAGGGCATAATTCACCCCTCCACTTT
CASSPGTGHNSPLHF
>TRBD1|TRBJ1-6|TRBV28|NA
TGTGCCAGCAGTTATGACCGGGACAGGGCTGGGAATTCACCCCTCCACTTT
CASSYDRDRAGNSPLHF
>TRBD1|TRBJ2-1|TRBV24-1|NA
TGTGCCACCAGTGATCCTGGACAGGGGTCCTACAATGAGCAGTTCTTC
CATSDPGQGSYNEQFF
>TRBD2|TRBJ2-1|TRBV5-4|NA
TGTGCCAGCAGCTTGGGACTAGCCACGGAGCAGTTCTTC
CASSLGLATEQFF
>TRBD1|TRBJ2-1|TRBV6-5|NA
TGTGCCAGCGGAGATCGACAGGGCGCTAGTGAGCAGTTCTTC
CASGDRQGASEQFF
>NA|TRBJ1-1|TRBV27|NA
TGTGCCAGCAGTTTTCTAAGTAACACTGAAGCTTTCTTT
CASSFLSNTEAFF
>TRBD2|TRBJ2-3|TRBV11-2|NA
TGTGCCAGCAGCTTATCTCGAGGACTAGCGGGACGGACAGATACGCAGTATTTT
CASSLSRGLAGRTDTQYF
>NA|TRBJ2-3|TRBV30|NA
TGTGCCTCAAAGAGGGACACAGATACGCAGTATTTT
CASKRDTDTQYF
>TRBD2|TRBJ2-1|TRBV7-9|NA
TGTGCCAGCACGAATAGCGGGAGGAACAATGAGCAGTTCTTC
CASTNSGRNNEQFF
>TRBD1|TRBJ2-7|TRBV7-2|NA
TGTGCCAGCAGACAGAACCCCGGGACAGCGTACGAGCAGTACTTC
CASRQNPGTAYEQYF
>NA|TRBJ1-2|TRBV20-1|NA
TGCAGTGCTAGGCAGGTCGATGGCTACACCTTC
CSARQVDGYTF
>NA|TRBJ2-7|TRBV9|NA
TGTGCCAGCAGCGAGGGACTGGGGGGCTACGAGCAGTACTTC
CASSEGLGGYEQYF
>TRBD1|TRBJ2-7|TRBV5-6|NA
TGTGCCAGCAGCCGGACAGGGAGCTCCTACGAGCAGTACTTC
CASSRTGSSYEQYF
>NA|TRBJ2-1|TRBV28|NA
TGTGCCAGCAGTTTTGAGACTCTTAGTATTGAGCAGTTCTTC
CASSFETLSIEQFF
>TRBD2|TRBJ2-2|TRBV7-2|NA
TGTGCCAGCAGCTTAGAGGGCGGGAGGTCGGAGCTGTTTTTT
CASSLEGGRSELFF
>NA|TRBJ1-5|TRBV28|NA
TGTGCCAGCAGTTCCCCAGGGTTTAGCAATCAGCCCCAGCATTTT
CASSSPGFSNQPQHF
>TRBD1|TRBJ2-6|TRBV15|NA
TGTGCCACCAGCAGGGGACAGCCTGGGGCCAACGTCCTGACTTTC
CATSRGQPGANVLTF
>TRBD1|TRBJ2-7|TRBV11-2|NA
TGTGCCAGCAGCTCCCGGGACAGGGGGATCGGGTACGAGCAGTACTTC
CASSSRDRGIGYEQYF
>NA|TRBJ2-3|TRBV3-1/TRBV3-2|NA
TGTGCCAGCAGCCAACCCTCTCGACAGGATTGCACAGATACGCAGTATTTT
CASSQPSRQDCTDTQYF
>TRBD2|TRBJ2-7|TRBV9|once
TGTGCCAGCAGCATCACTAGCGGGAGTCTCGAGCAGTACTTC
CASSITSGSLEQYF
>NA|TRBJ1-3|TRBV15|NA
TGTGCCACCAGCGGACGACAGATCTCTGGAAACACCATATATTTT
CATSGRQISGNTIYF
>TRBD2|TRBJ2-4|TRBV9|NA
TGTGCCAGCAGCGACCCAATAGCGGGAGGGGTTCTTGGGGCCAAAAACATTCAGTACTTC
CASSDPIAGGVLGAKNIQYF
>TRBD1|TRBJ2-2|TRBV5-4|NA
TGTGCCAGCAGCCCGCCCCCGGGACAGGGAGGCACCGGGGAGCTGTTTTTT
CASSPPPGQGGTGELFF
>NA|TRBJ2-1|TRBV5-1|NA
TGCGCCAGCAGCTTGGACCAGGGGAACTACAATGAGCAGTTCTTC
CASSLDQGNYNEQFF
>NA|TRBJ2-5|TRBV10-3|NA
TGTGCCATCAGGGCGGGACAGCTCCAAGAGACCCAGTACTTC
CAIRAGQLQETQYF
>NA|TRBJ1-4|TRBV5-1|NA
TGCGCCAGCAGCTCCAATCAGAATAATGAAAAACTGTTTTTT
CASSSNQNNEKLFF
>TRBD1|TRBJ1-2|TRBV9|once
TGTGCCAGCAGCGAACGGGACAGGGGGCATGGCTACACCTTC
CASSERDRGHGYTF
>TRBD2|TRBJ2-1|TRBV6-5|NA
TGTGCCAGCAGATCGGGACTAGCGGGGGCGGGGGCCCAGTTCTTC
CASRSGLAGAGAQFF
>TRBD1|TRBJ2-7|TRBV7-2|NA
TGTGCCAGCAGCTTAAGGGACAGGGGATACGAGCAGTACTTC
CASSLRDRGYEQYF